The clone carrying this T cell receptor beta chain was observed at least ten times. Its antigen is currently unknown. The sample is drawn from a study of T cells in Graves' hyperthyroidism and ophthalmopathy. Overall study results and limits: A model of 13 V-J pairs discriminated ophthalmopathy from stable hyperthyroidism.

Amplification of TCR beta CDR3 regions used RNA as the template. Carried out on the TCR CDR3, a first-round RT-PCR used the HTBI primer set. Using its own MiXCR run on the multiplex PCR reads, TCRdb lists one record per CDR3 protein. The data contain 250,000 or so distinct CDR3 sequences, around 17% of them seen just once; the ten biggest clones take up 25% to 30%. V lost 3 bases, J lost 4 bases, and 2 bases stayed unmatched. Germline V gene sequence: CDR1 MNHNS, CDR2 SASEGT. CDR3 length: 13 amino acids. Patients were excluded because of uncontrolled infection, other autoimmune disease, pregnancy or lactation. Diagnoses used clinical symptoms, serum thyroxine and TRAb, thyroid ultrasound and orbital computed tomography.

This chain joins TRBV6-1 and TRBJ1-1; TRBD1 agrees at 7 bases. This receptor was identified in a woman aged 18-29 years with Graves' ophthalmopathy. Sequencing was performed on blood. DNA of the CDR3: TGTGCCAGCAGTGATCAGGGGGGCACTGAAGCTTTCTTT. Translated: CASSDQGGTEAFF.